These 23 T cell receptor beta chains share one sample of origin, sequenced in a study of brain T cells in children with intractable seizures. Clones were sequenced by immunoSEQ multiplex PCR, and TCRdb holds only the in-frame ones, with some missing. The sample lists several thousand clones, around 70% occurring once. Only cases whose brain tissue showed the highest T cell transcript signatures were sequenced. The sample here was resected brain tissue, taken at surgery. All receptors come from a boy younger than two with tuberous sclerosis and intractable seizures.

This rearrangement joins TRBV3-1 (or the pseudogene TRBV3-2) to TRBJ2-4; D is tentatively TRBD1 or TRBD2 (5 bases each). V lost 6 bases, J lost 8 bases, and 14 bases lay in between. CDR1 and CDR2 (germline): LGHDT, YNNKEL (reference sequence). The CDR3 contains 13 residues. CDR3 in DNA: TGTGCCAGCAGATACACCGGGGCGGACATTCAGTACTTC. Translated: CASRYTGADIQYF.

This clone was counted only a few times. CDR3 amino acids: CASNWQPQHF. The CDR3 region has the DNA TGTGCCAGCAATTGGCAGCCCCAGCATTTT. V gene TRBV6-6 combines with J gene TRBJ1-5; D is unresolved. This CDR3 is 10 amino acids long. The V end lost 7 bases, the J end lost 7 bases, and 5 bases lay between the germline ends. Germline lookup yields CDR1 MNHNY and CDR2 SVGAGI (reference sequence).

A few counts support this clone. Other DNA sequences in this sample translate to the same CDR3. The chain links TRBV12-3 or TRBV12-4 to TRBJ2-3; D is unresolved. The CDR3 contains 11 residues. V lost 2 bases and J lost 6, with 3 bases in between. CDR3 DNA: TGTGCCAGCAGTTTACGTGATACGCAGTATTTT. It translates to CASSLRDTQYF.

The chain joins TRBV7-3 to TRBJ2-3; 8 bases map to TRBD2. This CDR3 is built from 16 residues. In germline, CDR1 is SGHTA, CDR2 FQGTGA. The junction had 7 bases not matched to a gene; V was cut back by 5 bases and J by 0 bases. CDR3 DNA: TGTGCCAGCAGCCCCGATCGGGGGGGGAGCACAGATACGCAGTATTTT. Its translation is CASSPDRGGSTDTQYF.

The rearrangement links TRBV2 to TRBJ2-2; a possible D gene is TRBD1 (5 bases). The CDR3 contains 15 residues. Germline V gene lookup returns CDR1 SNHLY and CDR2 FYNNEI. V was pared by 5 bases and J by 0 bases, with 10 bases between. The CDR3 spells CASSPVRANTGELFF. DNA for the CDR3: TGTGCCAGCAGTCCCGTCAGGGCGAACACCGGGGAGCTGTTTTTT.

The chain joins TRBV19 to TRBJ2-1; TRBD2 aligns across 8 bases. CDR1 and CDR2 (germline): LNHDA, SQIVND (reference sequence). This CDR3 has 14 residues. After removal of 2 bases from V and 6 bases from J, the junction contained 3 bases not matched to a gene. CDR3 amino acids: CASSIREGSNEQFF. CDR3 bases: TGTGCCAGTAGTATACGGGAGGGGTCCAATGAGCAGTTCTTC.

The chain combines TRBV29-1 with TRBJ2-3; 8 bases are shared with TRBD1. Germline assignment: CDR1 SQVTM and CDR2 ANQGSEA. The CDR3 is 13 amino acids. With 7 bases clipped from V and 4 bases from J, the junction kept 7 bases outside the gene matches. CDR3 DNA sequence: TGCAGCGGGCAGGGGGCGCGGGCAGATACGCAGTATTTT. Its protein product is CSGQGARADTQYF.

This chain links TRBV6-6 with TRBJ2-2, with 10 nucleotides matching TRBD2. The CDR3 extends over 12 amino acids. Germline lookup yields CDR1 MNHNY and CDR2 SVGAGI (reference sequence). V lost 10 bases and J lost 7; bases outside the gene matches: 3. CDR3 nucleotide sequence: TGTGCCATCCTAGCGGGAGTCGGGGAGCTGTTTTTT. It yields the protein CAILAGVGELFF.

In its sample, this clone was seen a few times. This chain joins TRBV12-3 or TRBV12-4 and TRBJ1-1, with D possibly matching TRBD1 (5 bases). The V and J ends lost 3 bases and 2 bases respectively, with 7 bases between them. This CDR3 spans 13 amino acids. CDR3 residues: CASSFGDNTEAFF. The CDR3 nucleotides are TGTGCCAGCAGTTTTGGGGACAACACTGAAGCTTTCTTT.

This chain uses TRBV7-3 with TRBJ2-2, with D possibly TRBD1 on 6 matching bases. Germline V gives CDR1 SGHTA, CDR2 FQGTGA. V was shortened by 5 bases and J by 2 bases, with 12 bases between the two germline ends. The CDR3 length is 15 residues. CDR3 DNA sequence: TGTGCCAGCAGCACCCGGGACACAAACACCGGGGAGCTGTTTTTT. Protein: CASSTRDTNTGELFF.

The V call is TRBV6-5, the J call TRBJ2-2; D is undetermined. V was pared by 5 bases and J by 1 base, with 5 bases between. The CDR3 runs 13 residues. CDR1 and CDR2 from the germline V gene are MNHEY and SVGAGI. In DNA, the CDR3 is TGTGCCAGCAGTCATCAGAACACCGGGGAGCTGTTTTTT. Translating gives CASSHQNTGELFF.

This sequence joins TRBV7-9 and TRBJ2-5; 12 nucleotides match TRBD2. Looked up from germline, CDR1 is SEHNR and CDR2 is FQNEAQ (reference sequence). The CDR3 runs to 15 residues. J lost 2 bases, V lost 5 bases, and 3 bases had no gene match. CDR3 protein: CASSRTSGTQETQYF. The CDR3 region has the DNA TGTGCCAGCAGCCGGACTAGCGGGACTCAAGAGACCCAGTACTTC. The entire variable domain, with the rest obtained from reference TRBV7-9 and TRBJ2-5, is as follows: DTGVSQNPRHKITKRGQNVTFRCDPISEHNRLYWYRQTLGQGPEFLTYFQNEAQLEKSRLLSDRFSAERPKGSFSTLEIQRTEQGDSAMYLCASSRTSGTQETQYFGPGTRLLVL.

The chain carries TRBV6-5 and TRBJ2-1; TRBD2 agrees at 10 bases. Germline-derived CDR1 and CDR2 are MNHEY and SVGAGI. V shed 6 bases, J shed 3 bases, and the junction held 5 bases outside the gene matches. CDR3 length equals 15 residues. The CDR3 DNA is TGTGCCAGCAGAACCGGGACTAGCGTCTACAATGAGCAGTTCTTC. This gives the protein CASRTGTSVYNEQFF.

On this clone: Other DNA variants within this sample encode the same CDR3. The chain joins TRBV12-3 or TRBV12-4 to TRBJ1-1; D perhaps matches TRBD1 (5 bases). The CDR3 totals 13 residues. Between the trimmed V and J ends, which lost 3 bases and 2 bases, there was a span of 7 bases. CDR3 in amino acids: CASSLGDNTEAFF. The CDR3 coding sequence is TGTGCCAGCAGTTTGGGGGACAACACTGAAGCTTTCTTT.

The chain uses TRBV5-6 and TRBJ1-4; 9 bases map to TRBD1. V shed 1 base and J 8 bases; nucleotides not matched to a gene: 9. The length of the CDR3 is 16 residues. Per germline, CDR1 SGHDT and CDR2 YYEEEE. CDR3 sequence reads: CASSLKGGTGIEKLFF. CDR3 sequence (DNA): TGTGCCAGCAGCTTGAAAGGGGGGACAGGGATCGAAAAACTGTTTTTT.

The chain couples TRBV4-1 to TRBJ2-1; D not certain. From germline, CDR1 is MGHRA and CDR2 YSYEKL. V lost 4 bases and J lost 7, with 8 bases in between. The CDR3 runs to 12 residues. CDR3 sequence (DNA): TGCGCCAGCAGCCCTCGCTCTAATGAGCAGTTCTTC. Translating it yields CASSPRSNEQFF.

J is TRBJ1-6 and V is TRBV5-1, with TRBD1 as a possible D gene (6 bases). The ends were cut back, 4 bases at V and 6 bases at J, with 14 bases in the middle. The CDR3 has 15 residues. CDR1 is SGHRS and CDR2 is YFSETQ in the germline V gene. CDR3 nucleotide sequence: TGCGCCAGCAGCCCGGGAGGGGGTTTTAATTCACCCCTCCACTTT. This gives the protein CASSPGGGFNSPLHF.

V gene TRBV7-8 combines with J gene TRBJ2-3; D is possibly TRBD1 or TRBD2 (5 bases each). The V end was cut by 5 bases, the J end by 2 bases, with 17 bases between. Germline CDR1 and CDR2: SGHVS and FQNEAQ. The CDR3 is made up of 16 amino acids. CDR3 in amino acids: CASSDRDPYTTDTQYF. The CDR3 DNA follows: TGTGCCAGCAGCGACCGGGACCCATATACCACAGATACGCAGTATTTT.

This clone was detected a few times. V is TRBV6-2 or TRBV6-3 and J is TRBJ1-5, with a weak D call TRBD1 (5 bases). Germline CDR1 is MNHEY and CDR2 is SVGEGT. Trimming removed 5 bases at V and 6 bases at J, with 11 bases between. The CDR3 runs 13 residues. The CDR3 DNA sequence: TGTGCCAGCAGTGTGGGGGTCACTCAGCCCCAGCATTTT. Protein product: CASSVGVTQPQHF.

The CDR3 region is CAWSGVSQETQYF. Written as DNA, the CDR3 is TGTGCCTGGAGTGGGGTGAGCCAAGAGACCCAGTACTTC. This rearrangement joins TRBV30 to TRBJ2-5; D not resolved. The V and J ends lost 1 base and 1 base respectively, with 7 bases between them. The CDR3 has 13 amino acids. From germline, CDR1 is GTSNPN and CDR2 SVGIG (reference sequence).

This clone is labeled as large (0.1 to 1%). The J gene is TRBJ1-2, the V gene TRBV6-6; no clear D. From germline, CDR1 is MNHNY and CDR2 SVGAGI (reference sequence). The CDR3 has 11 amino acids. Trimming left V 10 bases short and J 4 bases short, with 10 bases between. CDR3 amino acids: CAIQNVYGYTF. The CDR3 coding sequence is TGTGCCATCCAAAACGTCTATGGCTACACCTTC.

This clone was observed once. CDR3 amino acids: CASSVGTSGTGELFF. CDR3 DNA sequence: TGTGCCAGCAGCGTAGGGACTAGCGGCACCGGGGAGCTGTTTTTT. The V call is TRBV9, the J call TRBJ2-2; the match to TRBD2 covers 10 bases. J lost 4 bases, V lost 0 bases, and 0 bases had no gene match. The CDR3 has 15 residues. CDR1 and CDR2 from the germline V gene are SGDLS and YYNGEE.

This sequence joins TRBV27 and TRBJ2-1; TRBD2 might be the D (6 bases). CDR1 MNHEY and CDR2 SMNVEV come from the germline V gene (reference sequence). The CDR3 covers 17 residues. V lost 0 bases and J lost 0, with 12 bases in between. CDR3 loop: CASSLSWAGNSYNEQFF. CDR3 nucleotides: TGTGCCAGCAGTTTATCGTGGGCGGGGAACTCCTACAATGAGCAGTTCTTC.